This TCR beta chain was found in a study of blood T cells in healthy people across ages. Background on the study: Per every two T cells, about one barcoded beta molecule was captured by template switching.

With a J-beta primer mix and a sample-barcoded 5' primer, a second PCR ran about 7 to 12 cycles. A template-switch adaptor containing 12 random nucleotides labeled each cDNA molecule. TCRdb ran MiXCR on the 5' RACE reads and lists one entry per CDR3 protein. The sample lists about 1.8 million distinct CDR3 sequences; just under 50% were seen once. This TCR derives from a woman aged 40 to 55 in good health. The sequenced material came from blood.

In nucleotides, the CDR3 is TGTGCCAGCAGTCGGAACTTCGCAGATACGCAGTATTTT. Its protein product is CASSRNFADTQYF. This chain connects TRBV6-5 to TRBJ2-3; D not resolved. Trimming took off 5 bases at V and 4 bases at J, with 10 bases between the two ends. Germline CDR1 MNHEY, CDR2 SVGAGI. The CDR3 length is 13 residues.